Shown below are 17 T cell receptor beta chains from a single sample sequenced in a study of cytomegalovirus exposure and HLA in healthy donors (TCRdb year 2017). The library was produced with the immunoSEQ multiplex PCR assay. For the multiplex PCR, a mixture combining 60 forward primers for TCR Vbeta segments and 13 reverse primers for TCR Jbeta segments was used. TCRdb retrieved this table from immuneACCESS and kept in-frame rearrangements only. Not all clones are present; in checked studies, unresolved V genes account for under half, and no reason is known for the remainder. Present in this sample are about 180,000 clones, roughly 79% of which were seen just once. 4.9% of the sample rests with the top ten. Material: PBMCs. These receptors came from a woman aged 18 to 35 in good health and CMV-seropositive.

V usage is TRBV6-5 and J usage is TRBJ1-4; 8 bases agree with TRBD1. CDR1 is MNHEY and CDR2 is SVGAGI in the germline V gene. This CDR3 has 15 amino acids. Unmatched junction bases numbered 8, after V lost 5 bases and J lost 6 bases. The CDR3 region is CASSTGTGRHEKLFF. The CDR3 bases are TGTGCCAGCAGTACCGGGACAGGAAGACATGAAAAACTGTTTTTT.

The CDR3 loop is CASSLSQGVGEQYF. For the CDR3, the DNA is TGTGCCAGCAGTTTATCACAGGGGGTTGGAGAGCAGTACTTC. V gene TRBV27 combines with J gene TRBJ2-7; 8 bases are shared with TRBD1. V lost 0 bases to trimming and J lost 7 bases; unmatched junction nucleotides: 5. This CDR3 has 14 residues. Germline V gives CDR1 MNHEY, CDR2 SMNVEV (reference sequence).

This clone is a singleton in its sample. The V gene is TRBV9, the J gene TRBJ2-7, with D tentatively TRBD1 (6 bases). The CDR3 contains 13 residues. The V end lost 2 bases, the J end lost 3 bases, and 9 bases lay between the germline ends. Germline assignment: CDR1 SGDLS and CDR2 YYNGEE. The CDR3 reads CASSVRDNYEQYF. The CDR3 DNA reads TGTGCCAGCAGCGTCCGGGACAACTACGAGCAGTACTTC.

The chain is built from TRBV30 and TRBJ2-7; 13 bases map to TRBD2. With 3 bases clipped from V and 3 bases from J, the junction kept 2 bases outside the gene matches. CDR3 length equals 14 residues. Germline CDR1 and CDR2: GTSNPN and SVGIG (reference sequence). The CDR3 loop reads CAWSRTSGGYEQYF. The CDR3 DNA is TGTGCCTGGAGCAGGACTAGCGGGGGCTACGAGCAGTACTTC.

This chain connects TRBV6-5 to TRBJ1-2; tentative D call: TRBD1 (6 bases). Germline V lookup: CDR1 MNHEY, CDR2 SVGAGI. V gave up 5 bases and J gave up 6 bases, with 16 bases separating them. The CDR3 is made up of 14 amino acids. The CDR3 DNA reads as TGTGCCAGCAGTCGATGGCGGGGGACACATGGCTACACCTTC. Translated, it gives CASSRWRGTHGYTF.

The chain carries TRBV11-2 and TRBJ1-5; TRBD1 agrees at 8 bases. V trimming: 3 bases; J trimming: 0 bases; junction bases outside the gene matches: 10. The germline V gene has CDR1 SGHAT and CDR2 FQNNGV. There are 18 residues in the CDR3. The DNA for the CDR3 is TGTGCCAGCAGCTTCGGACAGGGAGACAATTATAGCAATCAGCCCCAGCATTTT. This encodes CASSFGQGDNYSNQPQHF.

The chain links TRBV27 to TRBJ2-3; the D is unclear. The CDR3 has 13 amino acids. Trimming cost V 3 bases and J 1 base, with 5 bases left between them. Germline values: CDR1 MNHEY, CDR2 SMNVEV (reference sequence). CDR3: CASSFLGTDTQYF. In nucleotides, the CDR3 is TGTGCCAGCAGTTTTCTCGGCACAGATACGCAGTATTTT.

The genes are TRBV27 and TRBJ1-2; 11 positions agree with TRBD1. The CDR3 loop spans 14 amino acids. Trimming at V came to 4 bases and at J to 4 bases, leaving 2 bases not matched to a gene. CDR1 is MNHEY and CDR2 is SMNVEV in the germline V gene (reference sequence). This CDR3 is CASSSGTGGYGYTF. The DNA of the CDR3 is TGTGCCAGCAGTTCTGGGACAGGGGGCTATGGCTACACCTTC.

This chain uses TRBV4-2 with TRBJ1-4; D might be TRBD1 (5 bases). This CDR3 is 15 amino acids long. Germline-derived CDR1 and CDR2 are LGHNA and YNFKEQ. V gave up 0 bases and J gave up 8 bases, with 13 bases separating them. CDR3 DNA: TGTGCCAGCAGCCAAGAAGGCAGGGTCTTCGAAAAACTGTTTTTT. Encoded protein: CASSQEGRVFEKLFF.

This clone showed up just a few times. In nucleotides, the CDR3 is TGTGCCAGCCGCCGCGCAGCGGACCAGTACTTC. This translates into CASRRAADQYF. J is TRBJ2-5 and V is TRBV25-1; TRBD2 might be the D (5 bases). CDR3 length: 11 residues. Trimming removed 8 bases at V and 10 bases at J, with 14 bases between. CDR1 is MGHDK, CDR2 SYGVNS, per germline.

The chain has TRBV7-2 and TRBJ2-3; TRBD2 matches 8 bases. The junction had 3 bases not matched to a gene; V was cut back by 6 bases and J by 1 base. CDR3 length: 14 residues. Germline values: CDR1 SGHTA, CDR2 FQGNSA. The CDR3 loop reads CASRISGGTDTQYF. The CDR3 nucleotides are TGTGCCAGCAGGATTAGCGGGGGCACAGATACGCAGTATTTT. Variable domain in full (rest from reference TRBV7-2 and TRBJ2-3): GAGVSQSPSNKVTEKGKDVELRCDPISGHTALYWYRQSLGQGLEFLIYFQGNSAPDKSGLPSDRFSAERTGGSVSTLTIQRTQQEDSAVYLCASRISGGTDTQYFGPGTRLTVL.

The genes are TRBV7-8 and TRBJ1-1, with D maybe TRBD1 (6 bases). Germline V gene lookup returns CDR1 SGHVS and CDR2 FQNEAQ. The CDR3 sequence is 18 residues long. The ends were cut back, 0 bases at V and 1 base at J, with 18 bases in the middle. CDR3 sequence reads: CASSLAYDRPARNTEAFF. Here the CDR3 DNA reads TGTGCCAGCAGCTTAGCATATGACAGGCCAGCGAGGAACACTGAAGCTTTCTTT.

The J gene is TRBJ1-6, the V gene TRBV7-6, with 11 bases aligning to TRBD1. The trim removed 1 base at V and 5 bases at J, leaving 4 bases unmatched. Per the germline V gene, CDR1 is SGHVS and CDR2 is FNYEAQ. CDR3 length equals 17 residues. CDR3 region: CASSLVPGQGDNSPLHF. In nucleotides, the CDR3 is TGTGCCAGCAGCTTAGTTCCGGGACAGGGGGATAATTCACCCCTCCACTTT.

The chain links TRBV7-8 to TRBJ2-7; D possibly corresponds to TRBD2 (6 bases). Trimming shortened V by 3 bases and J by 5 bases, and 23 bases separated the two germline ends. The CDR3 is 17 amino acids. Germline V gene data show CDR1 as SGHVS and CDR2 as FQNEAQ. The CDR3 here is CASSFPPTGSGAHEQYF. CDR3 coding DNA: TGTGCCAGCAGCTTCCCCCCCACCGGGAGTGGGGCCCACGAGCAGTACTTC.

The rearrangement uses TRBV7-9 and TRBJ2-7; TRBD2 might be the D (5 bases). V gave up 2 bases and J gave up 6 bases, with 8 bases separating them. Germline V gene data show CDR1 as SEHNR and CDR2 as FQNEAQ (reference sequence). This CDR3 has 12 amino acids. Here the CDR3 DNA reads TGTGCCAGCAGCTTACTGCTAGCCGAGCAGTACTTC. It yields the protein CASSLLLAEQYF.

The chain links TRBV6-5 to TRBJ1-1; perhaps TRBD1 as D (6 bases). This CDR3 contains 14 residues. The V gene lost 6 bases and the J gene lost 4 bases, with 15 bases spanning the gap. Per germline, CDR1 MNHEY and CDR2 SVGAGI. This CDR3 reads CASRPQQGSTEAFF. In DNA, the CDR3 is TGTGCCAGCAGACCCCAACAGGGATCCACTGAAGCTTTCTTT.

This chain connects TRBV4-2 to TRBJ2-5, with 8 nucleotides matching TRBD1. CDR3 length: 14 amino acids. The V and J ends lost 5 bases and 1 base, in that order; junction bases with no gene match: 3. CDR1 LGHNA and CDR2 YNFKEQ come from the germline V gene. The CDR3 spells CASSSTGAQETQYF. In nucleotides, the CDR3 is TGTGCCAGCAGCTCGACAGGGGCCCAAGAGACCCAGTACTTC.